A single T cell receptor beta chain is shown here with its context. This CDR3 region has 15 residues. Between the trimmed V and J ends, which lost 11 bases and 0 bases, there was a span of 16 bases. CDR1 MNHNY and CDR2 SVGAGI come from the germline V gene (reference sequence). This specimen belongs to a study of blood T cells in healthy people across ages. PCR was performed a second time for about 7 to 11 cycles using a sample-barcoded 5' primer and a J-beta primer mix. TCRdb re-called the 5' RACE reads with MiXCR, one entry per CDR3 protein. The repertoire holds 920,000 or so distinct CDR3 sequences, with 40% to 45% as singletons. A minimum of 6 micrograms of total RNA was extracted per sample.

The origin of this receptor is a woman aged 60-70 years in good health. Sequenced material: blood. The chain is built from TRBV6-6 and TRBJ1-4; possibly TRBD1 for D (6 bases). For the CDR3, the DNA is TGTGCCGGCACCCTAGGACAGCCAACTAATGAAAAACTGTTTTTT. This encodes CAGTLGQPTNEKLFF.